Following are 19 T cell receptor beta chains from one sample sequenced in a study of human T cells and chemical hapten exposure. Each CDR3 protein is one row after TCRdb ran MiXCR on the RACE reads. Here the sample spans around 80,000 distinct CDR3 sequences, 8.6% being singletons. Time point noted: healthy volunteer bleed at 6 weeks. The authors' total RNA extraction used unfractionated whole blood. Source material: whole blood. All receptors come from a male donor in good health. Some clones in this sample may be carry-over from other donors' samples.

The chain uses TRBV7-9 and TRBJ1-4; D perhaps matches TRBD1 (5 bases). The CDR3 is 15 amino acids. The germline V gene encodes CDR1 SEHNR and CDR2 FQNEAQ (reference sequence). Trimming cost V 3 bases and J 6 bases, with 14 bases left between them. CDR3 nucleotide sequence: TGTGCCAGCAGCTTGGGGGAAGGGGATGATGAAAAACTGTTTTTT. Translating it yields CASSLGEGDDEKLFF.

This clonotype was seen at least ten times. The gene calls are TRBV28 and TRBJ2-5; no firm D call. Germline V lookup: CDR1 MDHEN, CDR2 SYDVKM. This CDR3 contains 15 residues. V lost 5 bases to trimming and J lost 1 base, with 14 bases between them. The DNA of the CDR3 is TGTGCCAGCAGTATCCTTGCCGGCCTCCAAGAGACCCAGTACTTC. This sequence encodes CASSILAGLQETQYF.

This sequence joins TRBV6-5 and TRBJ1-4; 9 nucleotides line up with TRBD1. J was trimmed by 7 bases and V by 6 bases; bases with no gene match: 9. Looked up from germline, CDR1 is MNHEY and CDR2 is SVGAGI. The CDR3 consists of 15 residues. The CDR3 nucleotides are TGTGCCAGCAGGCCCCACCGGGACAGGGCTGAAAAACTGTTTTTT. Its protein product is CASRPHRDRAEKLFF.

In this sample, this clonotype turned up many times. The chain combines TRBV4-3 with TRBJ1-1; 7 bases line up with TRBD1. V lost 0 bases to trimming and J lost 2 bases; unmatched junction nucleotides: 6. The CDR3 loop spans 16 amino acids. Germline loops: CDR1 LGHNA, CDR2 YSLEER. The CDR3: CASSQEETGPNTEAFF. As DNA, the CDR3 is TGCGCCAGCAGCCAAGAGGAGACAGGGCCCAACACTGAAGCTTTCTTT.

This clonotype turned up a few times. The rearrangement links TRBV4-1 to TRBJ2-3, with 10 bases lining up with TRBD2. The V gene's germline CDR1 is MGHRA and CDR2 YSYEKL. This CDR3 contains 15 residues. The ends lost 3 bases at V and 5 bases at J; junction bases unmatched: 5. This CDR3 is CASSHSPSGRDTQYF. For the CDR3, the DNA is TGCGCCAGCAGCCATTCCCCTAGCGGGAGAGATACGCAGTATTTT.

The sample holds a few counts of this clonotype. V usage is TRBV9 and J usage is TRBJ2-1; the D is unclear. The germline gives CDR1 SGDLS, CDR2 YYNGEE. Trimming took 0 bases from V and 8 from J, leaving 15 bases between them. The CDR3 has 15 residues. CDR3 DNA sequence: TGTGCCAGCAGCGTAGCTTTAGTTGGTTTTTATGAGCAGTTCTTC. Amino acids: CASSVALVGFYEQFF.

A few counts support this clonotype. The chain joins TRBV7-2 to TRBJ2-7; TRBD2 aligns across 14 bases. The germline gives CDR1 SGHTA, CDR2 FQGNSA. Germline trimming cut 1 base from V and 6 bases from J; bases unmatched to any gene: 11. The CDR3 has 18 residues. For the CDR3, the DNA is TGTGCCAGCAGCTTAGTGGGGAGACTAGCGGGAGGGGGGGGCGAGCAGTACTTC. This sequence encodes CASSLVGRLAGGGGEQYF.

The chain joins TRBV5-1 to TRBJ1-5; D remains ambiguous. Looked up from germline, CDR1 is SGHRS and CDR2 is YFSETQ. Trimming removed 0 bases at V and 0 bases at J, with 7 bases between. The CDR3 length is 15 residues. The CDR3 DNA reads TGCGCCAGCAGCTTGGACGGCTATAGCAATCAGCCCCAGCATTTT. Translation gives CASSLDGYSNQPQHF.

In its sample, this clonotype was seen a few times. This sequence joins TRBV12-3 or TRBV12-4 and TRBJ2-1, with 7 bases matching TRBD1. There are 12 residues in the CDR3. V was clipped by 6 bases and J by 13 bases; unmatched bases: 9. The CDR3 DNA sequence: TGTGCCAGCAGAACGACAGGGCACCCCCAGTTCTTC. Residues: CASRTTGHPQFF.

This sequence joins TRBV10-1 and TRBJ1-1; 7 positions match TRBD1. Germline trimming cut 6 bases from V and 2 bases from J; bases unmatched to any gene: 3. The CDR3 spans 13 residues. The germline gives CDR1 WNHNN, CDR2 SYGVQD (reference sequence). The CDR3 loop reads CASSGQVNTEAFF. CDR3 nucleotide sequence: TGCGCCAGCAGCGGACAGGTCAACACTGAAGCTTTCTTT.

The gene calls are TRBV6-1 and TRBJ1-1; D uncertain. The germline V gene encodes CDR1 MNHNS and CDR2 SASEGT. The V gene lost 6 bases and the J gene lost 7 bases, with 6 bases spanning the gap. The CDR3 is 10 residues long. The CDR3 sequence is CASSSYEAFF. CDR3 nucleotides: TGTGCCAGCAGCTCTTATGAAGCTTTCTTT.

There are a few counts of this clonotype. The chain couples TRBV5-1 to TRBJ1-4; the D is unclear. CDR3 length: 14 residues. The V gene lost 1 base and the J gene lost 7 bases, with 11 bases spanning the gap. CDR1 is SGHRS, CDR2 YFSETQ, per germline. The CDR3 is CASSLKQKGEKLFF. For the CDR3, the DNA is TGCGCCAGCAGCTTGAAACAGAAAGGTGAAAAACTGTTTTTT.

This clonotype was found a few times. The chain combines TRBV12-3 or TRBV12-4 with TRBJ2-1; TRBD2 aligns across 8 bases. With V trimmed by 6 bases and J by 0 bases, 10 bases remained unmatched. The length of the CDR3 is 17 residues. The CDR3, as DNA: TGTGCCAGCAGCCAATCGGGGGGGCTGAGCTCCTACAATGAGCAGTTCTTC. This gives the protein CASSQSGGLSSYNEQFF.

Ten or more counts support this clonotype. The V and J genes are TRBV2 and TRBJ2-1; a weak D match, TRBD1 (6 bases). Trimming shortened V by 3 bases and J by 6 bases, and 6 bases separated the two germline ends. The CDR3 sequence is 12 residues long. CDR1 is SNHLY and CDR2 is FYNNEI in the germline V gene. The CDR3 region is CASSDRGNEQFF. DNA for the CDR3: TGTGCCAGCAGTGACAGGGGCAATGAGCAGTTCTTC.

The rearrangement links TRBV3-1 to TRBJ2-1, with D perhaps TRBD1 (6 bases). Germline assignment: CDR1 LGHDT and CDR2 YNNKEL (reference sequence). The CDR3 has 16 residues. Deletions cut 1 base from V and 5 bases from J, with 15 bases between. CDR3 sequence: CASSQVTRGTHNEQFF. CDR3 coding DNA: TGTGCCAGCAGCCAAGTTACCCGAGGGACACACAATGAGCAGTTCTTC.

CDR3 protein: CSAGTDKNTEAFF. The CDR3 nucleotides are TGCAGCGCCGGGACAGACAAAAACACTGAAGCTTTCTTT. The chain carries TRBV29-1 and TRBJ1-1; 7 bases match TRBD1. Germline loops: CDR1 SQVTM, CDR2 ANQGSEA. CDR3 length: 13 amino acids. V dropped 7 bases and J dropped 2; count of bases not matched to a gene: 7.

This clonotype showed up just a few times. The chain employs TRBV10-3 and TRBJ2-7; D remains unclear. CDR3 length: 13 amino acids. V lost 7 bases and J 0 bases, leaving 10 bases between the germline ends. Germline loops: CDR1 ENHRY, CDR2 SYGVKD. CDR3 sequence (DNA): TGTGCCATCATGGCCACCCCCTCCTACGAGCAGTACTTC. Translated, it gives CAIMATPSYEQYF.

This clonotype was counted at least ten times. The genes are TRBV5-1 and TRBJ2-3; D may be TRBD1 (5 bases). This CDR3 comprises 17 residues. V lost 1 base and J lost 0, with 15 bases in between. Looked up from germline, CDR1 is SGHRS and CDR2 is YFSETQ. DNA of the CDR3: TGCGCCAGCAGCTTGTCTCCCAGGGCAACTAGCACAGATACGCAGTATTTT. Translation gives CASSLSPRATSTDTQYF.

The sample holds a few counts of this clonotype. The rearrangement links TRBV5-4 to TRBJ2-7; 8 positions match TRBD1. Germline CDR1 SGHNT, CDR2 YYREEE (reference sequence). The CDR3 totals 14 residues. J lost 2 bases, V lost 3 bases, and 4 bases had no gene match. The CDR3 spells CASSSGDRTYEQYF. In DNA form, the CDR3 reads TGTGCCAGCAGCTCAGGGGACAGGACCTACGAGCAGTACTTC.